The clone carrying this TCR beta chain was counted a few times. The antigen is undetermined. These data are taken from a study of response to subunit inactivated influenza vaccine. The study, taken as a whole, reports: Authors suggested seasonal influenza vaccinations each recruit few new T cells.

V lost 5 bases and J 0 bases, leaving 17 bases between the germline ends. This CDR3 is built from 17 residues. Germline V lookup: CDR1 MNHEY, CDR2 SVGEGT. TCRdb reprocessed the RT-PCR reads via MiXCR and lists one record per CDR3 protein. The sample shows hundreds of thousands of distinct CDR3 sequences, around 15% of them seen only once. This receptor was taken from a man in his fifties or sixties who received an inactivated influenza vaccine. The sample was PBMCs from blood, taken around 15 days before vaccination. The chain links TRBV6-2 or TRBV6-3 to TRBJ2-4; TRBD2 is a possible D gene (5 bases). The CDR3 coding sequence is TGTGCCAGCAGTACCCCCCCGGAGGATCTAGCCAAAAACATTCAGTACTTC. This sequence encodes CASSTPPEDLAKNIQYF.